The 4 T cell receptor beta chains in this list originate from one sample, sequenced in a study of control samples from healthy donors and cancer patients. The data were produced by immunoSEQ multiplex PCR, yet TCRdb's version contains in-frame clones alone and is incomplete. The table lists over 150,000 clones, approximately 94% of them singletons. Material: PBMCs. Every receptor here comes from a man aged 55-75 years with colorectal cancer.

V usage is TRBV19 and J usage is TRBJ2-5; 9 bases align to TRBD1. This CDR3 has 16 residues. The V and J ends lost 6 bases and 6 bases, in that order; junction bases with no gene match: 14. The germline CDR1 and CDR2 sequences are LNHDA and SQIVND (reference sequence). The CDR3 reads CASSDSTGGPGKTQYF. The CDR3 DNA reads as TGTGCCAGTAGCGATTCAACAGGGGGCCCGGGGAAGACCCAGTACTTC.

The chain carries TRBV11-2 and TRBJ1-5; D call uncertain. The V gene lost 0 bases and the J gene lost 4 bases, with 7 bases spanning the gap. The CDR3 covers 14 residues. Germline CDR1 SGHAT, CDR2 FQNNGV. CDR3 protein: CASSLDSGNQPQHF. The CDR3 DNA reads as TGTGCCAGCAGCTTAGATTCCGGAAATCAGCCCCAGCATTTT. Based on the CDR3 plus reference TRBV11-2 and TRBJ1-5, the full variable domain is EAGVAQSPRYKIIEKRQSVAFWCNPISGHATLYWYQQILGQGPKLLIQFQNNGVVDDSQLPKDRFSAERLKGVDSTLKIQPAKLEDSAVYLCASSLDSGNQPQHFGDGTRLSIL.

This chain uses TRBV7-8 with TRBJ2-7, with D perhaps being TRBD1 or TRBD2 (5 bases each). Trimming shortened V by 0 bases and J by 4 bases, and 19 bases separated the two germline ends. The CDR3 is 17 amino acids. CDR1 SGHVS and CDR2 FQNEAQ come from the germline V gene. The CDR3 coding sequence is TGTGCCAGCAGCTTAGCCGACCCCGGGACGGCTTTTTACGAGCAGTACTTC. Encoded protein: CASSLADPGTAFYEQYF.

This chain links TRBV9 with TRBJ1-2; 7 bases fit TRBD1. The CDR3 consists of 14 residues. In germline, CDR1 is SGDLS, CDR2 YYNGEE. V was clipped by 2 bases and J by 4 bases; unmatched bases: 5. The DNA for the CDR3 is TGTGCCAGCAGCGTTACAGGGGAGGCCTATGGCTACACCTTC. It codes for CASSVTGEAYGYTF.